This T cell receptor (beta chain) stems from a study of CD8+ T cells in alopecia areata. Germline V gene data show CDR1 as SGHAT and CDR2 as FQDESV (reference sequence). V shed 2 bases and J shed 1 base, with 5 bases lying between them. The CDR3 sequence is 13 residues long. TCR sequencing used cDNA made by reverse transcription of extracted RNA. Sequencing used immunoSEQ multiplex PCR; TCRdb keeps in-frame clones, though not all of them. Of over 150,000 clones listed, roughly three fifths were seen once; the top ten hold approximately 0.7%. Treatment indicated: oral pan-JAK inhibitor, 5-10 mg twice daily. PBMCs yielded sorted CD4+ and CD8+ T cells.

V is TRBV11-1 and J is TRBJ1-1; unclear D gene. The sample in question was CD4+ T cells sorted from blood, obtained at week 4, from a patient treated with tofacitinib. This TCR came from a human donor with alopecia areata. The CDR3 region has the DNA TGTGCCAGCAGCTTATTTTCGAACACTGAAGCTTTCTTT. It specifies CASSLFSNTEAFF.